This T cell receptor beta chain was sequenced during a study of T cells after yellow fever vaccination. Germline V CDR1 and CDR2: SGHRS, YFSETQ. The CDR3 extends over 16 amino acids. Unmatched junction bases numbered 8, after V lost 3 bases and J lost 8 bases. Study results and limitations: Post-booster repertoires again held most primary-vaccination clones (approximately 96% CD4, 88% CD8).

This clonotype showed up many times. The antigen is undetermined. They built TCR cDNA with 5'RACE template switching, a step that put in a universal primer site and UMIs. TCRdb re-called the 5' RACE reads with MiXCR, one entry per CDR3 protein. The data contain a few hundred thousand distinct CDR3 sequences, around 7% of them singletons. V and J are TRBV5-1 and TRBJ2-1; 13 nucleotides align to TRBD2. Here the sequenced sample was PBMCs, taken 35 to 50 days after the first yellow fever vaccination. This clonotype was sampled from a man between 18 and 29 years old who received the YFV17D yellow fever vaccine. CDR3 DNA: TGCGCCAGCAGCTACTCAACTAGCGGGGGGGCGGATGAGCAGTTCTTC. Protein sequence: CASSYSTSGGADEQFF.